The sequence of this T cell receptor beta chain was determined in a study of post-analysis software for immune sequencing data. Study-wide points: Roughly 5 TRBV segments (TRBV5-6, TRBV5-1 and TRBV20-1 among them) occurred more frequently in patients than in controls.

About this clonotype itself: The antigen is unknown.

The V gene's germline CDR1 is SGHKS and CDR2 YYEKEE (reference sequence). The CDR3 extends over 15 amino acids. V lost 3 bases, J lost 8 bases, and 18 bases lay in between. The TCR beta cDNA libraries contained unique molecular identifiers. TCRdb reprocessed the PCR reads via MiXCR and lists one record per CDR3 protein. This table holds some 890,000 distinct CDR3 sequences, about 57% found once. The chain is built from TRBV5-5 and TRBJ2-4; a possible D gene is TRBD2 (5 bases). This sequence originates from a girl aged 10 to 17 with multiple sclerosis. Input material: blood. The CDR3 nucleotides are TGTGCCAGCAGCTCTAGTCCGGACTGGATCGACATTCAGTACTTC. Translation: CASSSSPDWIDIQYF.